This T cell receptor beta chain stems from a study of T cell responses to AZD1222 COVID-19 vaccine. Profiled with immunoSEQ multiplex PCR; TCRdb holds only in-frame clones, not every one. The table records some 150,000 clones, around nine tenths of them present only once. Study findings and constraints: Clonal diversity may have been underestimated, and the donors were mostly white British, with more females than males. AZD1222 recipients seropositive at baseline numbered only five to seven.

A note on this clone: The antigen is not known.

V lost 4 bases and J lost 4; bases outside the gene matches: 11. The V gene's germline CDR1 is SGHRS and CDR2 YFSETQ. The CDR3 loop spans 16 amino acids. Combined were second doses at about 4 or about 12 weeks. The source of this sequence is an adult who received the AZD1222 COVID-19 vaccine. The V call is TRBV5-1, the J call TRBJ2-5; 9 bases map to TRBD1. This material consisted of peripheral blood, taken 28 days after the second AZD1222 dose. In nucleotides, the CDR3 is TGCGCCAGCAGCACTCCCGTCGGACAGGGGATAGAGACCCAGTACTTC. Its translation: CASSTPVGQGIETQYF.